This is a list of T cell receptor beta chains from one sample in a study of T cells in Graves' hyperthyroidism and ophthalmopathy. In TCRdb, the multiplex PCR reads were re-called with MiXCR into one record per CDR3 protein. The table lists under 550,000 distinct CDR3 sequences, 15% to 20% of them singletons. Sequencing used blood. Receptors were obtained from a man aged 40-49 years with Graves' ophthalmopathy. CDR3s include the opening cysteine and the closing phenylalanine or tryptophan. The D gene is left open where the match is weak. Where a row states a size, it is once, few, many or the class of an expanded clone; other rows omit it.

V: TRBV5-1; J: TRBJ2-3; size: .; D: TRBD2; CDR3: CASSLTYYLAGGTDTQYF; DNA: TGCGCCAGCAGCTTGACGTACTATCTTGCGGGGGGAACAGATACGCAGTATTTT
V: TRBV27; J: TRBJ2-2; size: few; D: TRBD2; CDR3: CASVRGGLGTGELFF; DNA: TGTGCCAGCGTCCGCGGGGGGCTCGGCACCGGGGAGCTGTTTTTT
V: TRBV20-1; J: TRBJ2-1; size: .; D: TRBD1; CDR3: CSALQGTYNEQFF; DNA: TGCAGTGCTTTACAGGGGACCTACAATGAGCAGTTCTTC
V: TRBV6-1; J: TRBJ1-4; size: .; D: .; CDR3: CASSSEDGRAATNEKLFF; DNA: TGTGCCAGCAGTTCTGAAGACGGGCGGGCGGCAACTAATGAAAAACTGTTTTTT
V: TRBV10-3; J: TRBJ1-4; size: few; D: .; CDR3: CAISGRANEKLFF; DNA: TGTGCCATCAGTGGACGGGCTAATGAAAAACTGTTTTTT
V: TRBV3-1; J: TRBJ2-3; size: .; D: TRBD1; CDR3: CASSRTGTGGGSDRGDTQYF; DNA: TGTGCCAGCAGCCGAACCGGGACAGGGGGCGGGAGTGACAGAGGAGATACGCAGTATTTT
V: TRBV7-8; J: TRBJ1-1; size: .; D: .; CDR3: CASSLSPGGGYTEAFF; DNA: TGTGCCAGCAGCTTAAGCCCCGGAGGCGGCTACACTGAAGCTTTCTTT
V: TRBV29-1; J: TRBJ2-7; size: few; D: TRBD1; CDR3: CSVLSGQGRTYEQYF; DNA: TGCAGCGTCCTGAGCGGACAGGGGAGAACCTACGAGCAGTACTTC
V: TRBV27; J: TRBJ2-7; size: .; D: TRBD2; CDR3: CASSLSAGPTYEQYF; DNA: TGTGCCAGCAGTTTATCAGCGGGGCCCACCTACGAGCAGTACTTC
V: TRBV29-1; J: TRBJ2-7; size: many; D: TRBD2; CDR3: CSAEGFGGGSEQYF; DNA: TGCAGCGCTGAAGGATTTGGCGGGGGGAGCGAGCAGTACTTC
V: TRBV3-1; J: TRBJ1-4; size: few; D: .; CDR3: CASSQEKARGEKLFF; DNA: TGTGCCAGCAGCCAAGAAAAGGCCCGAGGTGAAAAACTGTTTTTT
V: TRBV7-4; J: TRBJ1-5; size: .; D: .; CDR3: CASSKGSGNQPQHF; DNA: TGTGCCAGCAGCAAAGGGTCAGGCAATCAGCCCCAGCATTTT
V: TRBV19; J: TRBJ2-7; size: .; D: .; CDR3: CASSRGRDFGEQYF; DNA: TGTGCCAGTAGCCGAGGACGGGACTTTGGCGAGCAGTACTTC
V: TRBV19; J: TRBJ2-1; size: .; D: .; CDR3: CATFQGREQFF; DNA: TGTGCCACCTTCCAGGGAAGGGAGCAGTTCTTC
V: TRBV27; J: TRBJ1-4; size: few; D: TRBD1; CDR3: CASSIMTGREKLFF; DNA: TGTGCCAGCAGTATCATGACAGGGAGGGAAAAACTGTTTTTT
V: TRBV5-1; J: TRBJ1-1; size: many; D: .; CDR3: CASSLGRETEAFF; DNA: TGCGCCAGCAGCTTGGGCCGGGAGACTGAAGCTTTCTTT
V: TRBV4-1; J: TRBJ2-1; size: .; D: .; CDR3: CASSRTPNEQFF; DNA: TGCGCCAGCAGTCGGACTCCCAATGAGCAGTTCTTC
V: TRBV10-3; J: TRBJ1-2; size: .; D: .; CDR3: CAISESGGQLYGYTF; DNA: TGTGCCATCAGTGAGTCGGGAGGGCAGCTCTATGGCTACACCTTC
V: TRBV2; J: TRBJ2-3; size: .; D: .; CDR3: CASRGSSGGTQYF; DNA: TGTGCCAGCAGAGGGTCCTCAGGAGGTACGCAGTATTTT
V: TRBV12-3/TRBV12-4; J: TRBJ1-5; size: .; D: .; CDR3: CASKRTDNPLGPQHF; DNA: TGTGCCAGCAAAAGGACGGACAACCCTTTGGGGCCCCAGCATTTT
V: TRBV5-1; J: TRBJ1-1; size: .; D: TRBD1; CDR3: CASSLGQVGKNTEAFF; DNA: TGCGCCAGCAGCCTAGGACAGGTGGGTAAAAACACTGAAGCTTTCTTT
V: TRBV6-1; J: TRBJ2-3; size: few; D: TRBD1; CDR3: CASRRDRAQYF; DNA: TGTGCCAGCAGGCGGGACAGGGCGCAGTATTTT
V: TRBV12-5; J: TRBJ1-1; size: many; D: TRBD1; CDR3: CASGLVGTGEVTEAFF; DNA: TGTGCTAGTGGTTTGGTAGGGACAGGGGAGGTCACTGAAGCTTTCTTT
V: TRBV2; J: TRBJ2-1; size: many; D: TRBD2; CDR3: CASRTSGSEQFF; DNA: TGTGCCAGCAGGACTAGCGGTTCTGAGCAGTTCTTC
V: TRBV2; J: TRBJ1-2; size: few; D: .; CDR3: CASRRGTGDGYTF; DNA: TGTGCCAGCAGAAGAGGGACGGGTGATGGCTACACCTTC
V: TRBV30; J: TRBJ1-1; size: .; D: TRBD1; CDR3: CAYSGQANTEAFF; DNA: TGTGCTTATTCGGGACAGGCCAACACTGAAGCTTTCTTT
V: TRBV30; J: TRBJ1-2; size: many; D: .; CDR3: CAWKVLGFGGYTF; DNA: TGTGCCTGGAAAGTCCTGGGCTTCGGTGGCTACACCTTC
V: TRBV4-2; J: TRBJ1-1; size: few; D: .; CDR3: CASSQRGGIEAFF; DNA: TGTGCCAGCAGCCAAAGGGGGGGGATTGAAGCTTTCTTT
V: TRBV6-2/TRBV6-3; J: TRBJ1-2; size: .; D: TRBD1; CDR3: CASYSGTGGDGYTF; DNA: TGTGCCAGCTACTCCGGGACAGGGGGCGACGGCTACACCTTC
V: TRBV18; J: TRBJ1-4; size: few; D: .; CDR3: CASSPGATAEKLFF; DNA: TGTGCCAGCTCACCGGGAGCCACGGCGGAAAAACTGTTTTTT
V: TRBV20-1; J: TRBJ2-5; size: .; D: .; CDR3: CSAPWVETQYF; DNA: TGCAGTGCACCCTGGGTGGAGACCCAGTACTTC
V: TRBV18; J: TRBJ1-5; size: .; D: .; CDR3: CASSLLEDQPQHF; DNA: TGTGCCAGCTCACTCCTAGAGGATCAGCCCCAGCATTTT
V: TRBV7-3; J: TRBJ2-1; size: few; D: .; CDR3: CASSSPGAREQFF; DNA: TGTGCCAGCAGCTCTCCAGGGGCCCGTGAGCAGTTCTTC
V: TRBV5-6; J: TRBJ2-1; size: few; D: .; CDR3: CASSPDGILPYNEQFF; DNA: TGTGCCAGCAGCCCCGACGGGATCTTACCCTACAATGAGCAGTTCTTC
V: TRBV14; J: TRBJ1-1; size: .; D: .; CDR3: CASSPFVGRGAEAFF; DNA: TGTGCCAGCAGCCCCTTTGTGGGGAGGGGTGCTGAAGCTTTCTTT
V: TRBV28; J: TRBJ2-1; size: .; D: .; CDR3: CASGSYGAPRYNEQFF; DNA: TGTGCCAGCGGCTCGTACGGAGCGCCCAGATACAATGAGCAGTTCTTC
V: TRBV15; J: TRBJ2-3; size: .; D: .; CDR3: CATSSRGATDTQYF; DNA: TGTGCCACCAGCAGCCGGGGGGCGACAGATACGCAGTATTTT
V: TRBV20-1; J: TRBJ2-1; size: .; D: TRBD2; CDR3: CSARDSSGRDNEQFF; DNA: TGCAGTGCTAGAGACTCTAGCGGGAGAGACAATGAGCAGTTCTTC
V: TRBV20-1; J: TRBJ2-7; size: many; D: TRBD2; CDR3: CSAPHYGTSGNYEQYF; DNA: TGCAGTGCTCCTCACTACGGGACTAGCGGGAACTACGAGCAGTACTTC
V: TRBV7-9; J: TRBJ1-1; size: .; D: .; CDR3: CASSTQTENTEAFF; DNA: TGTGCCAGCAGCACGCAGACAGAGAACACTGAAGCTTTCTTT